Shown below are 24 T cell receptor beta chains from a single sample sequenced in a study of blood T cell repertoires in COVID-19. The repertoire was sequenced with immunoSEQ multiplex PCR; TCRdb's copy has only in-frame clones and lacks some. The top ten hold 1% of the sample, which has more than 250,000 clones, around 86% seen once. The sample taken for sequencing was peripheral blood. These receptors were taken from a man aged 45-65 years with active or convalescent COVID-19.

The CDR3 here is CATSARDTGTYEQYF. As DNA, the CDR3 is TGTGCCACATCTGCCCGGGACACCGGAACCTACGAGCAGTACTTC. This rearrangement joins TRBV5-6 to TRBJ2-7, with D possibly matching TRBD1 (6 bases). V shed 9 bases and J shed 2 bases, with 21 bases lying between them. CDR3 length equals 15 residues. CDR1 SGHDT and CDR2 YYEEEE come from the germline V gene.

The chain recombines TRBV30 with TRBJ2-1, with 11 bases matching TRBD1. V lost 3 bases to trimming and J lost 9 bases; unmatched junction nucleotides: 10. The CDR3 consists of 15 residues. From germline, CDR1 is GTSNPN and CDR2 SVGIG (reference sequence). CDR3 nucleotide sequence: TGTGCCTGGAGAATACCGGGACAGGGGGTTGGTGAGCAGTTCTTC. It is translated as CAWRIPGQGVGEQFF.

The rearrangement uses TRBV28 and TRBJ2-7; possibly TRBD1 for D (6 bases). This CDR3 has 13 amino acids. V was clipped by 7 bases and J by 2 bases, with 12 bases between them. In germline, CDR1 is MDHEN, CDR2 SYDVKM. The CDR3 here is CASIRGVPYEQYF. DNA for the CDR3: TGTGCCAGCATCAGGGGTGTGCCCTACGAGCAGTACTTC.

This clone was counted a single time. The CDR3 DNA reads TGTGCCAGCAGCCAATTAGGAGGGAACACTGAAGCTTTCTTT. Amino acids: CASSQLGGNTEAFF. The chain has TRBV7-2 and TRBJ1-1; D is uncertain. The CDR3 consists of 14 residues. The V end lost 5 bases, the J end lost 1 base, and 11 bases lay between the germline ends. Germline-derived CDR1 and CDR2 are SGHTA and FQGNSA.

The CDR3 sequence is CASSGTIANTEAFF. In DNA form, the CDR3 reads TGTGCCAGCAGCGGGACTATAGCGAACACTGAAGCTTTCTTT. The V and J genes are TRBV2 and TRBJ1-1; D perhaps matches TRBD1 (5 bases). With 6 bases removed from V and 1 base from J, the gap between germline ends came to 12 bases. Germline V gene data show CDR1 as SNHLY and CDR2 as FYNNEI. This CDR3 spans 14 amino acids.

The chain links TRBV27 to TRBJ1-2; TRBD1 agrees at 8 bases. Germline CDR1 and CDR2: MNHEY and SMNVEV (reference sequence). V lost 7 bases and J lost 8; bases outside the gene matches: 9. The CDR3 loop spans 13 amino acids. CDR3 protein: CASTTTGGRGYTF. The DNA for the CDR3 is TGTGCCAGCACCACAACAGGGGGAAGGGGCTACACCTTC.

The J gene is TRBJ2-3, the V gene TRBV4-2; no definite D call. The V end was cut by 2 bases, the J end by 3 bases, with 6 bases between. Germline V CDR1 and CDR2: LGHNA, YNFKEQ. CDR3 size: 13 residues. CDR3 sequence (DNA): TGTGCCAGCAGCCAACTAGTAACAGATACGCAGTATTTT. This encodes CASSQLVTDTQYF.

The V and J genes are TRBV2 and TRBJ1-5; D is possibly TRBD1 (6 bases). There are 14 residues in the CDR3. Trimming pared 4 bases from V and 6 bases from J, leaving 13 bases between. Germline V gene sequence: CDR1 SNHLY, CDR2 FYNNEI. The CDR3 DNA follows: TGTGCCAGCAGTGTTGGGGGGGCTGGTCAGCCCCAGCATTTT. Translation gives CASSVGGAGQPQHF.

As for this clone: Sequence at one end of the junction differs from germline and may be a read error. As DNA, the CDR3 is TGTGCCAGCAGTGAAGGGCTGAGGGCTTTCGACTTC. Protein product: CASSEGLRAFDF. The chain carries TRBV2 and TRBJ2-7; the D gene is possibly TRBD2 (5 bases). Germline lookup yields CDR1 SNHLY and CDR2 FYNNEI. The CDR3 covers 12 residues.

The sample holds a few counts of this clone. CDR3 region: CATSEGGRAGYTF. In DNA form, the CDR3 reads TGTGCCACCAGTGAAGGCGGGAGGGCTGGCTACACCTTC. This chain links TRBV24-1 with TRBJ1-2, with D uncertain. CDR3 length: 13 residues. The germline CDR1 and CDR2 sequences are KGHDR and SFDVKD. V was pared by 4 bases and J by 7 bases, with 12 bases between.

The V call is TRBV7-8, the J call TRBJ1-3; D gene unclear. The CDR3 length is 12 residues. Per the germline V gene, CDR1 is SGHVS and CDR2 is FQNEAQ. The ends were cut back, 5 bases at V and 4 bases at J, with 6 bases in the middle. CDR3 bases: TGTGCCAGCAGCCGCTCCGGAAACACCATATATTTT. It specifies CASSRSGNTIYF.

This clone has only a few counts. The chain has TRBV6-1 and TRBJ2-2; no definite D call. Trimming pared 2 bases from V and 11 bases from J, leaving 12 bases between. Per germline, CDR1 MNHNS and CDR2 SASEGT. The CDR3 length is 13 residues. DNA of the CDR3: TGTGCCAGCAGTGAAAGCGCTAGATTAGAGCTGTTTTTT. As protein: CASSESARLELFF.

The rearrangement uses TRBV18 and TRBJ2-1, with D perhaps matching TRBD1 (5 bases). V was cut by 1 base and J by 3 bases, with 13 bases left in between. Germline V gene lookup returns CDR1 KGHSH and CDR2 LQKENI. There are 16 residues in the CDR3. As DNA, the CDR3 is TGTGCCAGCTCACCACGGTCCCGAACAGGCTACAATGAGCAGTTCTTC. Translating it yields CASSPRSRTGYNEQFF.

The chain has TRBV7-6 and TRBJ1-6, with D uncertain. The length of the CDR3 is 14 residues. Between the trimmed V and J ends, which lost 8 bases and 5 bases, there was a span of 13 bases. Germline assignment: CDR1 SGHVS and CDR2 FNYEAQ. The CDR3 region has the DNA TGTGCCAGCGGAAGCGGTAACAATAATTCACCCCTCCACTTT. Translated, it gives CASGSGNNNSPLHF.

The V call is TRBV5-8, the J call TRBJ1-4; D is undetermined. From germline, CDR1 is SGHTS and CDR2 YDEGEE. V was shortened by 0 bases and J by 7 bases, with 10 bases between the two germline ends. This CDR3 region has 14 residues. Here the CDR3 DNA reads TGTGCCAGCAGCTTGGGTCACTACCCTGAAAAACTGTTTTTT. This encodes CASSLGHYPEKLFF.

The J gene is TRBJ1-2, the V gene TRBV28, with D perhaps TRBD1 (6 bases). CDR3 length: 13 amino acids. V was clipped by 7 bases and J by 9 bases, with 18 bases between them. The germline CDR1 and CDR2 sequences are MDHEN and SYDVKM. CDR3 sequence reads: CASTRDTGGSYTF. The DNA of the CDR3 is TGTGCCAGCACCAGGGACACCGGAGGAAGCTACACCTTC.

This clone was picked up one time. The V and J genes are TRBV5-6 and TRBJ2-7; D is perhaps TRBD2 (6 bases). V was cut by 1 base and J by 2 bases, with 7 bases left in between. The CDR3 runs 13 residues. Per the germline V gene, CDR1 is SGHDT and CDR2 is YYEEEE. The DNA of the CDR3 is TGTGCCAGCAGCTTGTCGGGGGCCTACGAGCAGTACTTC. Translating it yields CASSLSGAYEQYF.

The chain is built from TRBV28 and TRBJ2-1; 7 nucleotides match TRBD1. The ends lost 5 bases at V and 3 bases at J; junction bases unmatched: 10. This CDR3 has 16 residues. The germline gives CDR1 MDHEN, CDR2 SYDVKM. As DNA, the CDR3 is TGTGCCAGCAGTCCTCCGGGACAGAAAAGCTACAATGAGCAGTTCTTC. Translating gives CASSPPGQKSYNEQFF.

Written as DNA, the CDR3 is TGTGCCGCACAGGGGAGCTCCTATAATTCACCCCTCCACTTT. Amino acid sequence: CAAQGSSYNSPLHF. The chain couples TRBV10-3 to TRBJ1-6, with 7 bases fitting TRBD1. V lost 11 bases, J lost 0 bases, and 4 bases stayed unmatched. From germline, CDR1 is ENHRY and CDR2 SYGVKD. The CDR3 is 14 residues long.

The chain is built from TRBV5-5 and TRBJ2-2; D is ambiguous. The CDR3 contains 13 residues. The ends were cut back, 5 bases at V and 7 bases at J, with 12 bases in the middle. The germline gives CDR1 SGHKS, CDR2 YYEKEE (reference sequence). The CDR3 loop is CASRLYSYGELFF. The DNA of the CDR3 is TGTGCCAGCAGACTGTACAGCTACGGGGAGCTGTTTTTT.

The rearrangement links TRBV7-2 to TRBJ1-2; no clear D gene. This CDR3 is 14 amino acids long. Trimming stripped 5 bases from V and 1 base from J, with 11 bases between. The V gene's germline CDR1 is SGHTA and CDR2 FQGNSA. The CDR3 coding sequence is TGTGCCAGCAGCCCGAGGGCCCTTAACTATGGCTACACCTTC. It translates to CASSPRALNYGYTF.

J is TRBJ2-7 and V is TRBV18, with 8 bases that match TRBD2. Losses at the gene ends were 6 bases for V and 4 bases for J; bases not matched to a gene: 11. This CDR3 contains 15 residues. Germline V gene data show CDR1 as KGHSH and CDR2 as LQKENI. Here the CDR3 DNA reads TGTGCCAGCTCGCTCTCGGGAGGGGCATTATACGAGCAGTACTTC. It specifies CASSLSGGALYEQYF.

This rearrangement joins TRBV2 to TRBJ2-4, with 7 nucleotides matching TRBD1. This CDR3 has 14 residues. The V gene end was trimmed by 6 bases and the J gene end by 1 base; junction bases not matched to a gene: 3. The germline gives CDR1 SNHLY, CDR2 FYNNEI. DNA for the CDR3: TGTGCCAGCAGGGAGACAGGGGCCAAAAACATTCAGTACTTC. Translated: CASRETGAKNIQYF. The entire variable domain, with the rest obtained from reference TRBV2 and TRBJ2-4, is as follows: EPEVTQTPSHQVTQMGQEVILRCVPISNHLYFYWYRQILGQKVEFLVSFYNNEISEKSEIFDDQFSVERPDGSNFTLKIRSTKLEDSAMYFCASRETGAKNIQYFGAGTRLSVL.

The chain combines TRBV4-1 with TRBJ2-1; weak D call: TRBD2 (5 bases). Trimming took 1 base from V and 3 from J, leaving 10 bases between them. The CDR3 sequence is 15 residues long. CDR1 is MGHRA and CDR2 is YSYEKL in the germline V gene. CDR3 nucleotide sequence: TGCGCCAGCAGCCAAGCGTACCGGGACTACAATGAGCAGTTCTTC. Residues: CASSQAYRDYNEQFF.